Listed here is a single T cell receptor (beta chain). The antigen it binds to is not known. Nothing much larger sits one base from this clone, and base qualities are not available. This entry comes from a study of blood T cell repertoires in COVID-19 (dated by TCRdb to between 2020 and 2021). For the study in its entirety: Collaborator samples came from the United States, Italy and Spain and covered acute and convalescent phases of COVID-19. The prospective study material was composed of cDNA or gDNA derived from T cells, B-cell-depleted T cells, or PBMCs. The dataset comprised deeply sampled blood TCRbeta repertoires from subjects exposed to, actively infected with, or recovered from COVID-19. A freely available public database, intended as a resource for researchers studying the immune response to SARS-CoV-2, is where the repertoires were released. Samples came from the ongoing ImmuneRACE study (first 160 participants) plus 1,254 subjects from 6 global collaborators. The sample metadata nearly always contained a de-identified subject ID, COVID-19 status, age in years and sex. Where HLA class I and class II types were available, the types were taken from metadata supplied by the sample provider, not from assay-based typing.

What the work shows at the level of the full study, not this receptor alone: The quantity of clinical and demographic metadata differed by source and by participant and was supplied without curation.

TCRbeta CDR3 regions were amplified from genomic DNA using the immunoSEQ Assay, a bias-controlled multiplex PCR. Per the original workflow: Within the assay, amplification of reference gene primers was used to estimate how many nucleated cells each sample contained. To quantify the absolute abundance of each unique TCRbeta CDR3 rearrangement, sequence reads were collapsed and filtered. Productive Simpson clonality was computed per sample as the square root of Simpson's diversity index over productive rearrangements. TCRdb provides this immuneACCESS table in a form limited to in-frame rearrangements. Some clones are lacking; in checked studies, under half of them reflect an unresolved V gene, and why the rest are absent is not known. V and J calls and clone size are those listed in that table; D and trimming were worked out from the DNA. Across this sample there are 120,000 or so clones, with about 86% seen only once. Approximately 5.8% of the sample comes from the top ten.

Whole blood was collected in K2EDTA tubes by collaborating institutions according to the institutions' own protocols. For TCRbeta analysis, collaborators shipped samples in one of three forms: frozen whole blood, isolated PBMCs, or DNA extracted from either of those sample types. V ends up 8 bases short and J 5 bases short, with an unmatched junction base count of 5. The CDR1 and CDR2 encoded by the germline V gene (reference sequence) are LNHDA and SQIVND. CDR3 length: 12 amino acids, cysteine to phenylalanine. Here the CDR3 DNA is all that survives: 36 bases in frame from base 1. The sequenced sample consisted of peripheral blood. This TCR was recovered from an elderly man with active or convalescent COVID-19. In this chain, TRBV19 is recombined with TRBJ1-1, with TRBD1 identical over 7 junction bases. DNA sequence: TGTGCCAGTGGCGCAGGGGGGACTGAAGCTTTCTTT. Translated, this gives CASGAGGTEAFF.